This TCR beta chain was documented in a study of blood T cell repertoires in COVID-19. Study background: Samples representing acute and convalescent COVID-19 were sourced from the United States, Italy and Spain. PBMCs, B-cell-depleted T cells, or T cells were the source of the cDNA or gDNA that made up the material.

The V gene end was trimmed by 2 bases and the J gene end by 6 bases; junction bases not matched to a gene: 8. The CDR3 totals 16 residues. CDR1 and CDR2 (germline): SGHTA, FQGTGA. Some clones are missing from TCRdb's copy, which holds only in-frame ones; the method was immunoSEQ multiplex PCR. The sample lists roughly 150,000 clones; about 83% were seen once. Sequencing was done on a sample of peripheral blood. The V gene is TRBV7-3, the J gene TRBJ2-1; 9 nucleotides align to TRBD2. This clonotype was obtained from a man in his 60s with acute or convalescent COVID-19. CDR3 nucleotide sequence: TGTGCCAGCAGCTTACTTCCGCGGGGGGGAAGCAATGAGCAGTTCTTC. This translates into CASSLLPRGGSNEQFF.